These 18 T cell receptor beta chains were all obtained from the same sample, sequenced in a study of blood T cell repertoires in COVID-19. Generated by immunoSEQ multiplex PCR, the TCRdb table keeps only in-frame clones and is missing some. The sample consists of some 290,000 clones, roughly 89% of them appearing once. Source material: peripheral blood. These receptors were obtained from a woman aged 40-49 years with COVID-19, enrolled during active disease.

CDR3 nucleotide sequence: TGTGCCAGCAGTTCTGGGACAGGGACGCACTATGGCTACACCTTC. Translated: CASSSGTGTHYGYTF. The rearrangement links TRBV28 to TRBJ1-2; 9 nucleotides align to TRBD1. The V segment lost 4 bases and the J segment 3 bases; nucleotides outside the gene matches: 6. This CDR3 spans 15 amino acids. CDR1 is MDHEN and CDR2 is SYDVKM in the germline V gene.

This chain links TRBV28 with TRBJ2-1; maybe TRBD2 (6 bases). This CDR3 is 11 amino acids long. V gave up 11 bases and J gave up 6 bases, with 11 bases separating them. CDR1 is MDHEN, CDR2 SYDVKM, per germline. The CDR3 protein is CASGGINEQFF. CDR3 coding DNA: TGTGCCTCCGGCGGGATCAATGAGCAGTTCTTC.

This chain joins TRBV6-5 and TRBJ1-6, with a possible D match to TRBD1 (6 bases). The CDR3 loop spans 14 amino acids. Germline CDR1 MNHEY, CDR2 SVGAGI. V was pared by 2 bases and J by 9 bases, with 11 bases between. In DNA, the CDR3 is TGTGCCAGCAGTTACGGGGGGGCAGGTTCACCCCTCCACTTT. Residues: CASSYGGAGSPLHF.

With respect to this clone: A read error may account for a junction end that differs from germline. The rearrangement joins TRBV6-5 to TRBJ1-2; 7 bases fit TRBD1. The CDR3 has 13 residues. Germline CDR1 MNHEY, CDR2 SVGAGI. This chain's CDR3 is CASTTGPDYGYIF. The DNA of the CDR3 is TGTGCCAGCACGACAGGGCCTGACTATGGCTACATCTTC.

In its sample, this clone was seen a few times. This chain connects TRBV7-2 to TRBJ1-2; D remains unclear. CDR1 is SGHTA and CDR2 is FQGNSA in the germline V gene. This CDR3 contains 16 residues. Trimming took 1 base from V and 0 from J, leaving 12 bases between them. CDR3 protein: CASSLGALQANYGYTF. The CDR3 bases are TGTGCCAGCAGCTTAGGGGCCCTTCAAGCTAACTATGGCTACACCTTC.

The chain joins TRBV19 to TRBJ1-4; D uncertain. This CDR3 region has 13 residues. The germline V gene encodes CDR1 LNHDA and CDR2 SQIVND (reference sequence). V shed 5 bases and J shed 5 bases, with 9 bases lying between them. The CDR3 reads CASSAVRNEKLFF. CDR3 nucleotide sequence: TGTGCCAGTAGTGCGGTCAGAAATGAAAAACTGTTTTTT.

The rearrangement uses TRBV3-1 (or the pseudogene TRBV3-2) and TRBJ2-1, with a tentative D call TRBD2 (6 bases). The CDR3 runs 15 residues. The germline CDR1 and CDR2 sequences are LGHDT and YNNKEL (reference sequence). V was pared by 0 bases and J by 6 bases, with 12 bases between. In DNA form, the CDR3 reads TGTGCCAGCAGCCAAGATGGACTATCCGGCAATGAGCAGTTCTTC. Translated: CASSQDGLSGNEQFF.

This sequence joins TRBV6-2 or TRBV6-3 and TRBJ2-7; 11 nucleotides agree with TRBD2. This CDR3 contains 12 residues. The V gene end was trimmed by 5 bases and the J gene end by 9 bases; junction bases not matched to a gene: 3. Germline V gene lookup returns CDR1 MNHEY and CDR2 SVGEGT. The CDR3 is CASSPTSGRQYF. The CDR3 DNA is TGTGCCAGCAGTCCCACTAGCGGGAGGCAGTACTTC.

The CDR3 loop reads CASSNSGRGTNEQFF. In DNA, the CDR3 is TGTGCCAGCAGCAATAGCGGGAGGGGGACGAATGAGCAGTTCTTC. The chain is built from TRBV6-5 and TRBJ2-1; 11 bases fit TRBD2. V trimming: 6 bases; J trimming: 7 bases; junction bases outside the gene matches: 8. CDR1 and CDR2 from the germline V gene are MNHEY and SVGAGI. The CDR3 is made up of 15 amino acids.

The rearrangement uses TRBV12-3 or TRBV12-4 and TRBJ1-2; D uncertain. The CDR3 loop spans 12 amino acids. The V end lost 5 bases, the J end lost 2 bases, and 6 bases lay between the germline ends. The CDR3: CASSRENYGYTF. In nucleotides, the CDR3 is TGTGCCAGCAGTCGAGAAAACTATGGCTACACCTTC.

The rearrangement joins TRBV6-6 to TRBJ1-2, with D unclear. This CDR3 spans 12 amino acids. The V end was cut by 6 bases, the J end by 7 bases, with 12 bases between. Germline CDR1 MNHNY, CDR2 SVGAGI (reference sequence). The CDR3 protein is CASRHRTGGYTF. The CDR3 DNA reads TGTGCCAGCAGACACCGGACTGGTGGCTACACCTTC.

V and J are TRBV2 and TRBJ2-1, with 9 bases aligning to TRBD2. J lost 4 bases, V lost 1 base, and 11 bases had no gene match. This CDR3 contains 18 residues. Germline V gene data show CDR1 as SNHLY and CDR2 as FYNNEI. The CDR3 here is CASSEVGVRGGRYNEQFF. The CDR3 DNA is TGTGCCAGCAGTGAAGTGGGAGTGCGGGGGGGCCGATACAATGAGCAGTTCTTC.

The chain links TRBV27 to TRBJ2-5; a possible D gene is TRBD2 (6 bases). The CDR3 contains 13 residues. Per the germline V gene, CDR1 is MNHEY and CDR2 is SMNVEV (reference sequence). V was pared by 3 bases and J by 5 bases, with 10 bases between. The chain's CDR3 is CASSFRRDETQYF. CDR3 nucleotide sequence: TGTGCCAGCAGTTTTCGGCGGGACGAGACCCAGTACTTC.

V usage is TRBV7-3 and J usage is TRBJ2-5; D unresolved. V gave up 5 bases and J gave up 1 base, with 8 bases separating them. Germline CDR1 and CDR2: SGHTA and FQGTGA. This CDR3 contains 13 residues. This chain's CDR3 is CASSRPGQETQYF. In nucleotides, the CDR3 is TGTGCCAGCAGCCGCCCCGGCCAAGAGACCCAGTACTTC.

The gene calls are TRBV5-1 and TRBJ1-1; D not resolved. Trimming removed 4 bases at V and 4 bases at J, with 11 bases between. CDR3 length equals 13 residues. In germline, CDR1 is SGHRS, CDR2 YFSETQ. CDR3 nucleotide sequence: TGCGCCAGCAGCACCCAATTTAGCACTGAAGCTTTCTTT. Translated, it gives CASSTQFSTEAFF.

CDR3 loop: CSVEETGETQYF. The CDR3 DNA reads as TGCAGCGTTGAAGAGACGGGAGAGACCCAGTACTTC. The J gene is TRBJ2-5, the V gene TRBV29-1; D is undetermined. Trimming took 0 bases from V and 4 from J, leaving 6 bases between them. CDR3 length equals 12 residues. The V gene's germline CDR1 is SQVTM and CDR2 ANQGSEA.

CDR3 residues: CASRGSGANVLTF. The CDR3 DNA reads TGTGCCAGCCGGGGGTCTGGGGCCAACGTCCTGACTTTC. V and J are TRBV28 and TRBJ2-6; D is perhaps TRBD2 (6 bases). Trimming cost V 8 bases and J 1 base, with 6 bases left between them. Per germline, CDR1 MDHEN and CDR2 SYDVKM. CDR3 length: 13 amino acids.

The chain joins TRBV11-2 to TRBJ1-1; 7 bases fit TRBD1. V lost 4 bases, J lost 0 bases, and 5 bases stayed unmatched. CDR3 length: 15 amino acids. Germline V gene lookup returns CDR1 SGHAT and CDR2 FQNNGV. CDR3 DNA: TGTGCCAGCAGCTCGTGGGGGACAGTGAACACTGAAGCTTTCTTT. Protein: CASSSWGTVNTEAFF.